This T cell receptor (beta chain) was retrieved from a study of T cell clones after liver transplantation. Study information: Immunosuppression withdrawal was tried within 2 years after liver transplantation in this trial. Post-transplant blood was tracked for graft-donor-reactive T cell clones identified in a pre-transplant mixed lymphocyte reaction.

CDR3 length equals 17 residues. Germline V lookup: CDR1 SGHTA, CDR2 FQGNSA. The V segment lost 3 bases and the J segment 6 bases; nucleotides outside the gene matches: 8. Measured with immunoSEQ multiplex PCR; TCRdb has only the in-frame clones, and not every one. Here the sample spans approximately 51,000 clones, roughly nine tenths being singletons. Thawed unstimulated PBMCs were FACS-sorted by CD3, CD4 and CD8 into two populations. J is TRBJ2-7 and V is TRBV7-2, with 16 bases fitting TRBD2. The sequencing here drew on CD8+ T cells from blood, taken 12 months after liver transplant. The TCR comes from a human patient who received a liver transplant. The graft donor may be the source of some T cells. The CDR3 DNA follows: TGTGCCAGCAGCTTGGGACTAGCGGGAGGGTTCTCGGGCGAGCAGTACTTC. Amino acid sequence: CASSLGLAGGFSGEQYF.